This entry is about one T cell receptor (beta chain). The antigen remains unidentified. The entry originates in a study of CD8 T cells in ankylosing spondylitis. Points from the study as a whole: A TCR beta motif of 7 or 8 highly homologous variants appeared characteristic of ankylosing spondylitis blood. There were earlier reports of some motif variants in reactive arthritis synovial fluid and blood. In ankylosing spondylitis patients, matched synovial fluid reportedly showed significant enrichment of disease-linked clones.

Trimming cost V 3 bases and J 3 bases, with 8 bases left between them. Per the germline V gene, CDR1 is MGHRA and CDR2 is YSYEKL. CDR3 length equals 13 residues. TCRdb itself ran the 5' RACE reads through MiXCR, one entry per CDR3 protein. The sample shows some 130,000 distinct CDR3 sequences, around 10% of them seen only once. The sequenced sample consisted of blood, either unsorted or a sorted T cell fraction (not recorded which). This rearrangement joins TRBV4-1 to TRBJ1-2; a weak D match, TRBD1 (5 bases). This clonotype originated in a female donor with ankylosing spondylitis or in good health (not recorded which). In DNA form, the CDR3 reads TGCGCCAGCAGCCAGCAGGGAGACTATGGCTACACCTTC. Translation gives CASSQQGDYGYTF.